Detailed here is one T cell receptor (beta chain). The sample comes from a study of control samples from healthy donors and cancer patients. Deletions cut 0 bases from V and 5 bases from J, with 17 bases between. CDR1 is SGHDT and CDR2 is YYEEEE in the germline V gene. This CDR3 spans 16 amino acids. Sequencing was performed with immunoSEQ multiplex PCR; in TCRdb, only in-frame clones are kept and a portion is missing. The table shows 110,000 to 150,000 clones, with 80% to 90% occurring only once. The V gene is TRBV5-6, the J gene TRBJ1-2, with D hard to call. The sample comprised blood. The clonotype comes from a woman in her twenties or thirties in good health. This CDR3 is CASSLVRAPTAYGYTF. CDR3 nucleotide sequence: TGTGCCAGCAGCTTGGTTCGGGCCCCGACCGCTTATGGCTACACCTTC. The whole variable domain, remainder taken from reference TRBV5-6 and TRBJ1-2, is DAGVTQSPTHLIKTRGQQVTLRCSPKSGHDTVSWYQQALGQGPQFIFQYYEEEERQRGNFPDRFSGHQFPNYSSELNVNALLLGDSALYLCASSLVRAPTAYGYTFGSGTRLTVV.